This T cell receptor (beta chain) appears in the sequencing data of a study of graft-versus-host responses after intestinal transplantation. In the study overall: Grafts were multivisceral, liver-intestinal, or isolated intestinal. Recipients across the board were started on anti-thymocyte globulin induction, then kept on tacrolimus and steroids for 2 to 4 years.

Unmatched junction bases numbered 4, after V lost 0 bases and J lost 8 bases. Looked up from germline, CDR1 is SGHNT and CDR2 is YYREEE (reference sequence). The CDR3 contains 13 residues. Assay: immunoSEQ multiplex PCR; the TCRdb copy retains only in-frame clones and omits some. The table includes tens of thousands of clones, over 90% detected once. Findings and caveats of the study: Peak GvH clone levels in circulation were associated with early post-transplant HvG declines.

In the case of this clone: Antigen: not known.

The J gene is TRBJ1-2, the V gene TRBV5-4; 7 nucleotides align to TRBD1. The source is a human donor who was the organ donor for an intestinal transplant. The source was unstimulated CD4+ T cells sorted from spleen or lymph node cells, collected before transplant. In DNA, the CDR3 is TGTGCCAGCAGCTTGGCGGGACAGCAAGGCTACACCTTC. The encoded protein is CASSLAGQQGYTF.